These 18 T cell receptor beta chains share one sample of origin, sequenced in a study of T cells in Graves' hyperthyroidism and ophthalmopathy. Amplification yielded TCR beta CDR3 regions, with RNA transcripts as the source. TCR CDR3 regions were first amplified by RT-PCR with HTBI primers. TCRdb processed the multiplex PCR reads anew with MiXCR; each CDR3 protein has one entry. The sample gives roughly 520,000 distinct CDR3 sequences, around a quarter of which show up once; around 11% is in the top ten. Sequencing was carried out using blood. These receptors all stem from a young woman with Graves' ophthalmopathy.

About this clonotype: A single base separates this from a much larger clone, so it may be a read error. The V call is TRBV27, the J call TRBJ1-3, with TRBD1 matching over 7 bases. CDR1 MNHEY and CDR2 SMNVEV come from the germline V gene (reference sequence). The CDR3 has 15 residues. Here the CDR3 reads CASRQGRSSGNTICF. For the CDR3, the DNA is TGTGCCAGCAGACAGGGGCGAAGCTCTGGAAACACCATATGTTTT.

The sample holds many counts of this clonotype. This chain uses TRBV27 with TRBJ1-5; D unresolved. V gave up 5 bases and J gave up 0 bases, with 11 bases separating them. The CDR3 totals 15 residues. CDR1 is MNHEY and CDR2 is SMNVEV in the germline V gene (reference sequence). The chain's CDR3 is CASSPAAYSNQPQHF. CDR3 in DNA: TGTGCCAGCAGTCCGGCGGCCTATAGCAATCAGCCCCAGCATTTT.

V gene TRBV30 combines with J gene TRBJ1-1, with unresolved D. The CDR3 spans 17 residues. V was clipped by 0 bases and J by 1 base, with 18 bases between them. CDR1 and CDR2 (germline): GTSNPN, SVGIG (reference sequence). The DNA of the CDR3 is TGTGCCTGGAGTGTATTTATGGGGAGGGTACAGAACACTGAAGCTTTCTTT. Its protein product is CAWSVFMGRVQNTEAFF.

This clonotype turned up a few times. This chain uses TRBV5-1 with TRBJ2-5; D might be TRBD2 (6 bases). Germline CDR1 is SGHRS and CDR2 is YFSETQ. This CDR3 contains 15 residues. V was trimmed by 4 bases and J by 4 bases, leaving 17 bases between them. As DNA, the CDR3 is TGCGCCAGCAGCGACCCCTTAATCGGGGGAGAGACCCAGTACTTC. Amino acids: CASSDPLIGGETQYF.

The chain joins TRBV24-1 to TRBJ2-7; a possible D gene is TRBD2 (6 bases). Germline loops: CDR1 KGHDR, CDR2 SFDVKD. V dropped 4 bases and J dropped 2 bases, with 17 bases sitting between them. CDR3 size: 16 residues. The CDR3 loop reads CATSDSPPGGPYEQYF. The DNA for the CDR3 is TGTGCCACCAGTGACTCTCCTCCCGGGGGACCCTACGAGCAGTACTTC.

The rearrangement uses TRBV6-5 and TRBJ2-7, with D perhaps given as TRBD1 or TRBD2 (5 bases each). Between the trimmed V and J ends, which lost 2 bases and 6 bases, there was a span of 17 bases. CDR3 size: 15 residues. CDR1 MNHEY and CDR2 SVGAGI come from the germline V gene. In DNA form, the CDR3 reads TGTGCCAGCAGTTACGCTTCGGGAAAAAGGGGCGAGCAGTACTTC. This sequence encodes CASSYASGKRGEQYF.

This clonotype was observed many times. CDR3 sequence: CASRVGVSNTEAFF. Written as DNA, the CDR3 is TGTGCCAGCAGAGTAGGGGTGTCGAACACTGAAGCTTTCTTT. The chain is built from TRBV6-2 or TRBV6-3 and TRBJ1-1, with D possibly being TRBD1 (5 bases). CDR1 and CDR2 from the germline V gene are MNHEY and SVGEGT. The CDR3 consists of 14 residues. The V end lost 6 bases, the J end lost 1 base, and 12 bases lay between the germline ends.

This chain links TRBV20-1 with TRBJ2-7; possible D gene TRBD2, 6 bases. This CDR3 is built from 14 residues. Trimming stripped 0 bases from V and 0 bases from J, with 9 bases between. Germline V gene lookup returns CDR1 DFQATT and CDR2 SNEGSKA (reference sequence). As DNA, the CDR3 is TGCAGTGCTAGAGATATTAGCGGCTCCTACGAGCAGTACTTC. It encodes CSARDISGSYEQYF.

This clonotype was counted many times. This rearrangement joins TRBV19 to TRBJ2-5; TRBD1 agrees at 11 bases. Unmatched junction bases numbered 2, after V lost 6 bases and J lost 5 bases. The CDR3 is made up of 13 amino acids. Germline CDR1 is LNHDA and CDR2 is SQIVND (reference sequence). CDR3 region: CASRGQGVETQYF. Written as DNA, the CDR3 is TGTGCCAGTAGGGGACAGGGGGTTGAGACCCAGTACTTC.

This clonotype was seen at least ten times. V usage is TRBV28 and J usage is TRBJ2-6, with D unclear. V was shortened by 6 bases and J by 0 bases, with 9 bases between the two germline ends. Looked up from germline, CDR1 is MDHEN and CDR2 is SYDVKM. The CDR3 is 15 residues long. Here the CDR3 DNA reads TGTGCCAGCAGCCTACAACCCTCTGGGGCCAACGTCCTGACTTTC. Its protein is CASSLQPSGANVLTF.

The sample holds many counts of this clonotype. J is TRBJ2-7 and V is TRBV7-2; possibly TRBD1 for D (6 bases). V lost 4 bases and J 1 base, leaving 14 bases between the germline ends. The CDR3 sequence is 15 residues long. Per the germline V gene, CDR1 is SGHTA and CDR2 is FQGNSA. CDR3: CASSSGHGKSYEQYF. The DNA for the CDR3 is TGTGCCAGCAGCTCGGGACATGGGAAATCCTACGAGCAGTACTTC.

The table lists this clonotype with many counts. The rearrangement joins TRBV7-2 to TRBJ2-2; no clear D gene. CDR1 and CDR2 (germline): SGHTA, FQGNSA. Trimming took off 7 bases at V and 4 bases at J, with 7 bases between the two ends. The length of the CDR3 is 12 residues. CDR3 DNA sequence: TGTGCCAGCAACAGCCTCACCGGGGAGCTGTTTTTT. Its translation: CASNSLTGELFF.

The chain is built from TRBV11-2 and TRBJ2-1; weak D call: TRBD1 (6 bases). The V end lost 5 bases, the J end lost 4 bases, and 21 bases lay between the germline ends. The CDR3 loop spans 17 amino acids. Germline-derived CDR1 and CDR2 are SGHAT and FQNNGV. As DNA, the CDR3 is TGTGCCAGCAGCCCCCCCTCGGGCAGGGGCCATTACAATGAGCAGTTCTTC. Translating it yields CASSPPSGRGHYNEQFF.

This clonotype came up many times. V gene TRBV28 combines with J gene TRBJ1-2; TRBD1 agrees at 9 bases. The CDR3 spans 15 residues. J was trimmed by 5 bases and V by 0 bases; bases with no gene match: 4. In germline, CDR1 is MDHEN, CDR2 SYDVKM. The CDR3 sequence: CASSLWDRGGYGYTF. CDR3 in DNA: TGTGCCAGCAGTTTATGGGACAGGGGTGGATATGGCTACACCTTC.

V and J are TRBV11-2 and TRBJ2-7; 9 nucleotides match TRBD2. This CDR3 has 16 amino acids. V dropped 5 bases and J dropped 4; count of bases not matched to a gene: 12. The germline CDR1 and CDR2 sequences are SGHAT and FQNNGV. CDR3 in amino acids: CASSIPRASGIYEQYF. The DNA for the CDR3 is TGTGCCAGCAGCATTCCCCGGGCTAGCGGGATATACGAGCAGTACTTC.

The chain carries TRBV28 and TRBJ1-1; D gene unclear. CDR3 length: 11 amino acids. Germline loops: CDR1 MDHEN, CDR2 SYDVKM. V was cut by 8 bases and J by 4 bases, with 8 bases left in between. The chain's CDR3 is CASLHATEAFF. In DNA form, the CDR3 reads TGTGCCAGCCTCCATGCCACTGAAGCTTTCTTT.

A word on this clonotype: A much larger clone lies one base from this, so it may be a read error. This chain joins TRBV4-1 and TRBJ1-5; D is uncertain. V lost 4 bases and J 7 bases, leaving 11 bases between the germline ends. Germline lookup yields CDR1 MGHRA and CDR2 YSYEKL. The CDR3 is made up of 13 amino acids. Here the CDR3 DNA reads TGCGCCAGCAGCCTAGCCGTCGGGCAGCCCCAGCATTTT. Its translation is CASSLAVGQPQHF.

In this sample, this clonotype turned up many times. The rearrangement links TRBV19 to TRBJ2-7, with 10 bases identical to TRBD1. The CDR3 covers 14 residues. Trimming took 6 bases from V and 6 from J; bases not matched to a gene: 8. Per the germline V gene, CDR1 is LNHDA and CDR2 is SQIVND (reference sequence). The CDR3 reads CASSQTGGKGEQYF. The CDR3 DNA is TGTGCCAGTAGCCAGACAGGGGGCAAGGGCGAGCAGTACTTC.